Below, 22 T cell receptor beta chains from the same sample are listed, as sequenced in a study of blood T cells in healthy people across ages. Through a sample-barcoded 5' primer and a J-beta primer mix, a second PCR was run for about 6 to 11 cycles. TCRdb processed the 5' RACE reads anew with MiXCR; each CDR3 protein has one entry. The repertoire holds 500,000 to 700,000 distinct CDR3 sequences, with roughly 30% as singletons. The source material was blood. The receptors here all came from a woman over 75 in good health.

To note about this clonotype: This may stem from a read error, because a much larger clone lies one nucleotide away. This rearrangement joins TRBV5-1 to TRBJ1-1; weak D call: TRBD1 (5 bases). The CDR3 consists of 15 residues. V gave up 4 bases and J gave up 4 bases, with 17 bases separating them. Looked up from germline, CDR1 is SGHRS and CDR2 is YFSETQ. The CDR3 region has the DNA TGCGCCAGCAGCCCCGGTCGAGGGGCCGGCACTGAAGCTTTCTTT. Residues: CASSPGRGAGTEAFF.

This clonotype was seen repeatedly, ten times or more. The chain has TRBV7-8 and TRBJ2-1; 7 bases are a match to TRBD1. The CDR3 covers 16 residues. Germline CDR1 is SGHVS and CDR2 is FQNEAQ. J was trimmed by 0 bases and V by 7 bases; bases with no gene match: 9. The CDR3 DNA sequence: TGTGCCAGCATCCCCTACCGACAGGGCTCCTACAATGAGCAGTTCTTC. Amino acid sequence: CASIPYRQGSYNEQFF.

The chain employs TRBV20-1 and TRBJ2-5, with D perhaps matching TRBD2 (6 bases). The J call may be in error: the DNA end matches TRBJ2-7 better. This CDR3 has 14 residues. Germline-derived CDR1 and CDR2 are DFQATT and SNEGSKA (reference sequence). The CDR3 DNA is TGCAGTGCTGAAACGGGACGGGGGTTTTACGAGCAGTACTTC. Amino acid sequence: CSAETGRGFYEQYF.

The chain links TRBV3-1 to TRBJ2-5, with D uncertain. This CDR3 region has 14 residues. V lost 0 bases and J 11 bases, leaving 16 bases between the germline ends. Germline V gene lookup returns CDR1 LGHDT and CDR2 YNNKEL (reference sequence). The CDR3 DNA is TGTGCCAGCAGCCAAGACCCCTTAGGGAATGAGCAGTACTTC. Amino acid sequence: CASSQDPLGNEQYF.

The chain joins TRBV6-2 or TRBV6-3 to TRBJ1-1, with D perhaps TRBD1 (5 bases). The CDR3 consists of 12 residues. V was pared by 4 bases and J by 11 bases, with 14 bases between. Germline V lookup: CDR1 MNHEY, CDR2 SVGEGT. CDR3 in DNA: TGTGCCAGCAGTTTAGCCGGGGGGACTGCTTTCTTT. Translated: CASSLAGGTAFF.

The CDR3 protein is CASSEAHRQSEAFF. In nucleotides, the CDR3 is TGTGCCAGCAGTGAAGCACATCGACAGTCTGAAGCTTTCTTT. The chain couples TRBV2 to TRBJ1-1; D is perhaps TRBD1 (5 bases). There are 14 residues in the CDR3. The V and J ends lost 0 bases and 6 bases respectively, with 11 bases between them. CDR1 and CDR2 (germline): SNHLY, FYNNEI.

This clonotype has more than one count but fewer than ten. Given a much more abundant clone one base away, this may be a read error. The chain is built from TRBV5-5 and TRBJ2-7; possible D gene TRBD2, 6 bases. Trimming pared 1 base from V and 7 bases from J, leaving 18 bases between. Germline V gene lookup returns CDR1 SGHKS and CDR2 YYEKEE (reference sequence). CDR3 size: 15 residues. The CDR3 bases are TGTGCCAGCAGCTTGTCGGAGGGAATCTTCGATGAGCAGTACTTC. It translates to CASSLSEGIFDEQYF. Full variable domain (rest looked up from reference TRBV5-5 and TRBJ2-7): DAGVTQSPTHLIKTRGQQVTLRCSPISGHKSVSWYQQVLGQGPQFIFQYYEKEERGRGNFPDRFSARQFPNYSSELNVNALLLGDSALYLCASSLSEGIFDEQYFGPGTRLTVT.

At least ten counts were recorded for this clonotype. The chain has TRBV20-1 and TRBJ1-2; no firm D call. From germline, CDR1 is DFQATT and CDR2 SNEGSKA (reference sequence). This CDR3 region has 14 residues. The V end lost 6 bases, the J end lost 8 bases, and 22 bases lay between the germline ends. Here the CDR3 DNA reads TGCAGTGCCCCTTGGGCAGGTGGAGGGTTCGGCTACACCTTC. Translating it yields CSAPWAGGGFGYTF.

This clonotype was picked up many times. V is TRBV6-5 and J is TRBJ2-1, with 8 bases that match TRBD2. V was pared by 7 bases and J by 9 bases, with 8 bases of the junction left unmatched. CDR3 length: 13 residues. Germline CDR1 is MNHEY and CDR2 is SVGAGI. For the CDR3, the DNA is TGTGCCAGCACCGGGAGAAGCGGGGGTGAGCAGTTCTTC. Its protein product is CASTGRSGGEQFF.

Remarks on this clonotype: At one end, the junction sequence differs from germline, possibly due to a read error. This chain links TRBV12-3 or TRBV12-4 with TRBJ2-3; weak D call: TRBD1 (6 bases). The CDR3 runs 15 residues. CDR3 protein: CASSLDRGDTDTEYF. The CDR3 DNA reads TGTGCCAGCAGTTTAGACCGAGGGGACACAGATACGGAGTATTTT.

This clonotype was detected ten times or more. This chain connects TRBV7-2 to TRBJ2-1; 7 nucleotides match TRBD2. Germline assignment: CDR1 SGHTA and CDR2 FQGNSA. The CDR3 consists of 15 residues. The J segment lost 4 bases and the V segment lost 2 bases, leaving 5 bases of the junction unmatched. CDR3 loop: CASSLRGGGYNEQFF. The CDR3 DNA is TGTGCCAGCAGCTTACGCGGCGGGGGATACAATGAGCAGTTCTTC.

This clonotype was detected ten times or more. This chain joins TRBV9 and TRBJ2-1; the match to TRBD2 covers 15 bases. CDR1 SGDLS and CDR2 YYNGEE come from the germline V gene. V lost 4 bases to trimming and J lost 6 bases; unmatched junction nucleotides: 8. The CDR3 length is 17 residues. The CDR3 protein is CASSMGLAGGTANEQFF. The CDR3 DNA follows: TGTGCCAGCAGCATGGGACTAGCGGGGGGAACGGCCAATGAGCAGTTCTTC.

V gene TRBV5-1 combines with J gene TRBJ2-7; TRBD1 matches at 9 bases. This CDR3 spans 15 amino acids. Germline CDR1 reads SGHRS; CDR2 reads YFSETQ. V dropped 4 bases and J dropped 3; count of bases not matched to a gene: 8. The chain's CDR3 is CASSPRQGVYYEQYF. Here the CDR3 DNA reads TGCGCCAGCAGCCCAAGACAGGGGGTTTACTACGAGCAGTACTTC. Variable domain in full (rest from reference TRBV5-1 and TRBJ2-7): KAGVTQTPRYLIKTRGQQVTLSCSPISGHRSVSWYQQTPGQGLQFLFEYFSETQRNKGNFPGRFSGRQFSNSRSEMNVSTLELGDSALYLCASSPRQGVYYEQYFGPGTRLTVT.

The table lists this clonotype with a few counts. Given a much more abundant clone one base away, this may be a read error. The chain combines TRBV10-3 with TRBJ2-3; tentatively, D is TRBD2 (7 bases). Germline CDR1 is ENHRY and CDR2 is SYGVKD. This CDR3 region has 14 residues. V lost 6 bases and J lost 5, with 15 bases in between. The CDR3 nucleotides are TGTGCCATCAGGGTGGGGGGGGCCGAAGATACGCAGTATTTT. Protein product: CAIRVGGAEDTQYF.

In its sample, this clonotype was seen a few times. The chain is built from TRBV4-2 and TRBJ1-1; the D is unclear. CDR3 size: 15 residues. V lost 3 bases and J 1 base, leaving 12 bases between the germline ends. Per germline, CDR1 LGHNA and CDR2 YNFKEQ. The CDR3 is CASSQVAAGNTEAFF. The CDR3 DNA reads as TGTGCCAGCAGCCAGGTGGCGGCGGGGAACACTGAAGCTTTCTTT.

This clonotype occurred a few times. The rearrangement links TRBV11-2 to TRBJ2-1, with TRBD2 matching 8 bases. CDR1 and CDR2 (germline): SGHAT, FQNNGV. Trimming took 2 bases from V and 3 from J; bases not matched to a gene: 6. CDR3 length: 16 residues. As DNA, the CDR3 is TGTGCCAGCAGCTTAAAAGTAGCGGGGTTCTACAATGAGCAGTTCTTC. Translation gives CASSLKVAGFYNEQFF.

This clonotype was observed many times. V and J are TRBV29-1 and TRBJ2-1; 12 nucleotides line up with TRBD2. Germline assignment: CDR1 SQVTM and CDR2 ANQGSEA. The junction had 4 bases not matched to a gene; V was cut back by 3 bases and J by 4 bases. The CDR3 is 15 amino acids. CDR3 coding DNA: TGCAGCGTTGAGTTGACTAGCGGGGGTTACAATGAGCAGTTCTTC. As protein: CSVELTSGGYNEQFF.

J is TRBJ2-3 and V is TRBV5-1, with 12 bases matching TRBD2. The germline CDR1 and CDR2 sequences are SGHRS and YFSETQ. V lost 4 bases and J lost 2; bases outside the gene matches: 8. The CDR3 extends over 17 amino acids. The CDR3 region is CASSETGTSGYTDTQYF. CDR3 bases: TGCGCCAGCAGCGAAACCGGGACTAGCGGGTACACAGATACGCAGTATTTT.

Notes on this clonotype: This could be a read error, since a much larger clone is one nucleotide away. The chain employs TRBV5-1 and TRBJ1-1, with a possible D match to TRBD1 (5 bases). This CDR3 region has 16 residues. The V gene's germline CDR1 is SGHRS and CDR2 YFSETQ. The ends were cut back, 0 bases at V and 12 bases at J, with 24 bases in the middle. In DNA, the CDR3 is TGCGCCAGCAGCTTGGGGCAGGGAGAAGGTCTTGAGGTAACTTTCTTT. Protein product: CASSLGQGEGLEVTFF.

The chain couples TRBV12-3 or TRBV12-4 to TRBJ1-2; a weak D match, TRBD1 (5 bases). Trimming took 3 bases from V and 7 from J, leaving 15 bases between them. The CDR3 loop spans 14 amino acids. The CDR3 sequence: CASSFQGRSVGYTF. The CDR3 DNA reads as TGTGCCAGCAGTTTTCAGGGCAGATCTGTTGGCTACACCTTC.

In DNA form, the CDR3 reads TGTGCCAGCAGCTTAGAGGGCAGGGGAAGGGATGGCTACACCTTC. This sequence encodes CASSLEGRGRDGYTF. V is TRBV7-2 and J is TRBJ1-2; maybe TRBD1 (6 bases). The CDR3 sequence is 15 residues long. V lost 1 base to trimming and J lost 6 bases, with 15 bases between them. CDR1 and CDR2 from the germline V gene are SGHTA and FQGNSA.

The chain uses TRBV20-1 and TRBJ2-5; 7 bases map to TRBD1. In germline, CDR1 is DFQATT, CDR2 SNEGSKA (reference sequence). The CDR3 sequence is 13 residues long. With V trimmed by 7 bases and J by 11 bases, 16 bases remained unmatched. The CDR3 coding sequence is TGCAGTGAGGACAGGCCCTCAGGCAATGAGCAGTACTTC. The encoded protein is CSEDRPSGNEQYF.